This T cell receptor (beta chain) appears in the sequencing data of a study of T cell responses to AZD1222 COVID-19 vaccine. Assay: immunoSEQ multiplex PCR; the TCRdb copy retains only in-frame clones and omits some. The data show about 51,000 clones, about 87% seen once. The germline CDR1 and CDR2 sequences are ENHRY and SYGVKD. Trimming removed 7 bases at V and 13 bases at J, with 16 bases between. This CDR3 has 11 amino acids. This clone came up once. The sequence was obtained from an adult who received the AZD1222 COVID-19 vaccine. The specimen was peripheral blood, collected 28 days after the second AZD1222 dose. The gene calls are TRBV10-3 and TRBJ1-1; D is perhaps TRBD1 (6 bases). For the CDR3, the DNA is TGTGCCATCACCTTACAGGGATTGAGTTTCTTT. It specifies CAITLQGLSFF.